This TCR beta chain was observed in a study of T cell repertoires in cytomegalovirus infection. TCRdb recomputed calls from the reads with MiXCR, one row per CDR3 protein. Among a few hundred thousand distinct CDR3 sequences listed, just under 40% were seen once. Trimming took off 3 bases at V and 9 bases at J, with 20 bases between the two ends. This CDR3 has 15 residues. Germline loops: CDR1 LNHDA, CDR2 SQIVND (reference sequence). Remarks on this clonotype: The antigen remains unidentified.

The specimen was cultured PBMCs, collected from culture after CMV antigen stimulation. This chain joins TRBV19 and TRBJ1-2; TRBD1 is a possible D gene (6 bases). The sequence was obtained from a human donor in good health (CMV status not recorded). Some clones in this sample may be carry-over from other donors' samples. The CDR3 DNA reads as TGTGCCAGTAGTATCTCGGGACACCCGCAAAGGAGCTACACCTTC. Translation: CASSISGHPQRSYTF.